What follows are 23 T cell receptor beta chains derived from one specimen sequenced in a study of breast tumors, draining lymph nodes, adjacent tissues. TCRdb recomputed calls from the multiplex PCR reads with MiXCR, one row per CDR3 protein. The sample lists approximately 130,000 distinct CDR3 sequences; 21% were seen once. Samples came from axillary lymph nodes draining the breast cancer. The source material was axillary lymph node tissue. These receptors were obtained from a female donor with breast cancer. Some clones in this sample may be carry-over from other donors' samples.

This clonotype was observed a few times. V and J are TRBV6-5 and TRBJ1-2; D possibly corresponds to TRBD1 (5 bases). Germline assignment: CDR1 MNHEY and CDR2 SVGAGI. V was cut by 2 bases and J by 2 bases, with 18 bases left in between. The CDR3 contains 17 residues. The CDR3 spells CASSYPTGGSPNYGYTF. CDR3 nucleotides: TGTGCCAGCAGTTACCCCACGGGGGGGAGCCCGAACTATGGCTACACCTTC.

This clonotype was detected many times. This chain joins TRBV12-3 or TRBV12-4 and TRBJ1-5; D remains unclear. The length of the CDR3 is 16 residues. Trimming removed 6 bases at V and 2 bases at J, with 17 bases between. The CDR3 spells CASRRIGRNGNQPQHF. DNA for the CDR3: TGTGCCAGCAGGAGGATTGGGAGGAATGGCAATCAGCCCCAGCATTTT.

This clonotype showed up many times. V gene TRBV6-5 combines with J gene TRBJ2-3; 8 bases fit TRBD1. Germline loops: CDR1 MNHEY, CDR2 SVGAGI. With 6 bases clipped from V and 7 bases from J, the junction kept 15 bases outside the gene matches. This CDR3 is 16 amino acids long. The DNA of the CDR3 is TGTGCCAGCAGGTCCGCCGGGACAGGTACAGCGAATACGCAGTATTTT. Its protein is CASRSAGTGTANTQYF.

This clonotype was picked up many times. The chain joins TRBV10-2 to TRBJ1-5; D is unresolved. Germline CDR1 WSHSY, CDR2 SAAADI. The CDR3 totals 11 residues. V lost 8 bases, J lost 9 bases, and 11 bases lay in between. In DNA form, the CDR3 reads TGCGCCAGCGGTCAGAGGTCGCCCCAGCATTTT. As protein: CASGQRSPQHF.

This clonotype was observed at least ten times. The J gene is TRBJ2-7, the V gene TRBV28; D is possibly TRBD2 (5 bases). Germline loops: CDR1 MDHEN, CDR2 SYDVKM. This CDR3 spans 12 amino acids. Trimming took off 4 bases at V and 3 bases at J, with 7 bases between the two ends. The CDR3 bases are TGTGCCAGCAGTTCCGGGATCTACGAGCAGTACTTC. It translates to CASSSGIYEQYF.

Note on this clonotype: A read error is possible here, since a much larger clone lies one base away. V usage is TRBV3-1 and J usage is TRBJ2-1; D gene uncertain. CDR3 size: 14 residues. Germline CDR1 LGHDT, CDR2 YNNKEL (reference sequence). CDR3 DNA sequence: TGTGCCAGCAGCCAAGGGTGGAAATACAATGGGCAGTTCTTC. Residues: CASSQGWKYNGQFF.

There are many counts of this clonotype. This rearrangement joins TRBV15 to TRBJ2-7; TRBD2 aligns across 7 bases. V lost 0 bases, J lost 3 bases, and 14 bases stayed unmatched. The CDR3 is 18 residues long. The germline V gene encodes CDR1 LNHNV and CDR2 YYDKDF (reference sequence). The CDR3: CATSRDREKGGPLYEQYF. CDR3 in DNA: TGTGCCACCAGCAGAGATCGGGAAAAGGGAGGGCCCCTCTACGAGCAGTACTTC.

This clonotype appeared once. A much larger clone differs from this one at a single base, so this may be a read error. This rearrangement joins TRBV7-6 to TRBJ2-2, with unresolved D. V was pared by 8 bases and J by 4 bases, with 8 bases between. The CDR3 has 12 residues. Germline CDR1 and CDR2: SGHVS and FNYEAQ. The CDR3 reads CASRPGTGELFF. The CDR3, as DNA: TGTGCCAGCCGTCCGGGCACCGGGGAGCTGTTTTTT.

In this sample, this clonotype turned up many times. This chain connects TRBV2 to TRBJ2-1; D is undetermined. The CDR3 consists of 13 residues. Germline assignment: CDR1 SNHLY and CDR2 FYNNEI. V was shortened by 4 bases and J by 0 bases, with 4 bases between the two germline ends. CDR3 amino acids: CASSGPSYNEQFF. The CDR3 DNA reads TGTGCCAGCAGTGGCCCCTCCTACAATGAGCAGTTCTTC.

The sample holds many counts of this clonotype. The genes are TRBV6-6 and TRBJ2-7; no clear D gene. V lost 4 bases to trimming and J lost 3 bases, with 10 bases between them. CDR1 and CDR2 from the germline V gene are MNHNY and SVGAGI (reference sequence). This CDR3 has 13 amino acids. The CDR3 region is CASSSSVSYEQYF. CDR3 DNA sequence: TGTGCCAGCAGTTCTAGTGTGAGCTACGAGCAGTACTTC.

This clonotype has ten or more counts. The rearrangement joins TRBV27 to TRBJ2-1, with D hard to call. V lost 5 bases and J 6 bases, leaving 8 bases between the germline ends. Germline V gives CDR1 MNHEY, CDR2 SMNVEV (reference sequence). CDR3 length: 12 amino acids. The CDR3: CASSLYGNEQFF. The CDR3 DNA is TGTGCCAGCAGTCTATACGGCAATGAGCAGTTCTTC.

This clonotype occurred many times. The chain employs TRBV5-1 and TRBJ2-1; TRBD1 or TRBD2 may be the D gene (7 bases each). Germline V gives CDR1 SGHRS, CDR2 YFSETQ. This CDR3 is built from 16 residues. The V and J ends lost 5 bases and 4 bases respectively, with 19 bases between them. CDR3 sequence reads: CASSGRGGRGYNEQFF. CDR3 bases: TGCGCCAGCAGTGGCAGGGGGGGCCGGGGGTACAATGAGCAGTTCTTC.

This clonotype was observed many times. V gene TRBV7-9 combines with J gene TRBJ2-5; 15 nucleotides align to TRBD2. Germline CDR1 SEHNR, CDR2 FQNEAQ (reference sequence). Germline trimming cut 1 base from V and 5 bases from J; bases unmatched to any gene: 17. This CDR3 comprises 21 residues. CDR3 in DNA: TGTGCCAGCAGCTTAGATTTCACGGGACTAGCGGGAGGAGTACCTTCGGAGACCCAGTACTTC. Translated: CASSLDFTGLAGGVPSETQYF.

There are many counts of this clonotype. V gene TRBV2 combines with J gene TRBJ2-3; D perhaps matches TRBD1 (6 bases). The germline V gene has CDR1 SNHLY and CDR2 FYNNEI. This CDR3 is 13 amino acids long. Deletions cut 6 bases from V and 6 bases from J, with 13 bases between. CDR3 coding DNA: TGTGCCAGCAGGACCACCGGACAGGATACGCAGTATTTT. Translating gives CASRTTGQDTQYF. Looking up the rest from reference TRBV2 and TRBJ2-3 gives the full variable domain: EPEVTQTPSHQVTQMGQEVILRCVPISNHLYFYWYRQILGQKVEFLVSFYNNEISEKSEIFDDQFSVERPDGSNFTLKIRSTKLEDSAMYFCASRTTGQDTQYFGPGTRLTVL.

At least ten counts were recorded for this clonotype. The chain carries TRBV27 and TRBJ2-5; D remains ambiguous. Per germline, CDR1 MNHEY and CDR2 SMNVEV (reference sequence). Trimming pared 6 bases from V and 5 bases from J, leaving 13 bases between. This CDR3 spans 13 amino acids. DNA for the CDR3: TGTGCCAGCAGCCACGGCCCGTGGGAGACCCAGTACTTC. Amino acid sequence: CASSHGPWETQYF.

On this clonotype: Possible read error: a much larger clone is one base away. The rearrangement joins TRBV2 to TRBJ2-7, with a possible D match to TRBD1 (5 bases). The length of the CDR3 is 13 residues. Germline V gives CDR1 SNHLY, CDR2 FYNNEI. V gave up 11 bases and J gave up 3 bases, with 17 bases separating them. DNA of the CDR3: TGTGCCGGCAAAATGTCAGGGATCTACGAGCAGTACTTC. Translated: CAGKMSGIYEQYF.

This clonotype was seen many times. This rearrangement joins TRBV11-1 to TRBJ2-7, with no clear D. The CDR3 length is 14 residues. V was trimmed by 3 bases and J by 1 base, leaving 10 bases between them. The V gene's germline CDR1 is SGHAT and CDR2 FQDESV (reference sequence). CDR3 sequence (DNA): TGTGCCAGCAGCTTTATCCGAACATCCTACGAGCAGTACTTC. Translation: CASSFIRTSYEQYF.

This clonotype appeared many times. J is TRBJ2-7 and V is TRBV24-1; D unresolved. V was pared by 2 bases and J by 3 bases, with 4 bases between. In germline, CDR1 is KGHDR, CDR2 SFDVKD. This CDR3 region has 12 residues. The CDR3 nucleotides read TGTGCCACCAGTGATTATAACTACGAGCAGTACTTC. Its translation: CATSDYNYEQYF.

In its sample, this clonotype was seen many times. The rearrangement uses TRBV6-6 and TRBJ1-3; 8 nucleotides agree with TRBD1. There are 15 residues in the CDR3. V shed 0 bases and J 7 bases; nucleotides not matched to a gene: 5. The germline gives CDR1 MNHNY, CDR2 SVGAGI (reference sequence). CDR3 residues: CASSYSMQGANTIYF. Written as DNA, the CDR3 is TGTGCCAGCAGTTACTCGATGCAGGGGGCGAACACCATATATTTT.

Comments on this clonotype: A much larger clone lies a single base off, so this may be a read error. The rearrangement uses TRBV9 and TRBJ2-1, with 7 bases aligning to TRBD2. The CDR3 length is 15 residues. Germline V gene data show CDR1 as SGDLS and CDR2 as YYNGEE. CDR3 DNA: TGTGCCAGCAGCCCCACCGGGCGGGAGTTCAATGGGCAGTTCTTC. This sequence encodes CASSPTGREFNGQFF.

This clonotype occurred many times. This sequence joins TRBV5-6 and TRBJ2-7; possible D gene TRBD1, 6 bases. In germline, CDR1 is SGHDT, CDR2 YYEEEE. The germline V and J ends were trimmed by 2 bases and 3 bases, with 15 bases remaining between them. This CDR3 contains 15 residues. The CDR3 sequence is CASSLGQRNHYEQYF. The CDR3 DNA is TGTGCCAGCAGCTTAGGACAGAGAAACCACTACGAGCAGTACTTC.

V and J are TRBV3-1 and TRBJ1-1, with D maybe TRBD1 (5 bases). The CDR3 runs 16 residues. From germline, CDR1 is LGHDT and CDR2 YNNKEL (reference sequence). The V and J ends lost 4 bases and 3 bases respectively, with 18 bases between them. As DNA, the CDR3 is TGTGCCAGCAGCCCTTCTTATGGGGGGACGTACACTGAAGCTTTCTTT. It translates to CASSPSYGGTYTEAFF.

This clonotype was detected ten times or more. The chain is built from TRBV29-1 and TRBJ2-3; D possibly uses TRBD1 or TRBD2 (5 bases each). V was shortened by 2 bases and J by 5 bases, with 8 bases between the two germline ends. This CDR3 region has 12 residues. From germline, CDR1 is SQVTM and CDR2 ANQGSEA. CDR3 sequence reads: CSVERDGDTQYF. The CDR3 coding sequence is TGCAGCGTTGAAAGGGACGGAGATACGCAGTATTTT.